This T cell receptor (beta chain) was found in a study of Graves' ophthalmopathy and Graves' hyperthyroidism. This clonotype was detected ten times or more. Its antigen is not known. For repertoire sequencing, the TCR beta CDR3 regions were amplified from RNA transcripts. RT-PCR was first run with HTBI primers, then multiplex PCR in a second round. TCRdb processed the multiplex PCR reads anew with MiXCR; each CDR3 protein has one entry. The repertoire consists of a few hundred thousand distinct CDR3 sequences, with approximately 18% occurring once and the leading ten covering 2% to 3%. Study-wide results and caveats: Most expanded thyroid clonotypes above 0.001 frequency also appeared in blood.

Participants with hyperthyroidism, aged 18 to 65, were newly diagnosed with under 2 months' duration. Diagnosis used clinical symptoms, serum thyroxine, TRAb, thyroid ultrasound and orbital computed tomography. The PBMCs were taken from roughly 10 ml of fresh peripheral blood. This receptor was taken from an adult woman with stable Graves' hyperthyroidism. Sequences were obtained from peripheral blood.

Written as DNA, the CDR3 is TGCAGCGTTGATGCCTCCAGGGTCGGAGCTTTCTTT. Its translation is CSVDASRVGAFF. V usage is TRBV29-1 and J usage is TRBJ1-1; tentatively, D is TRBD1 (5 bases). The CDR3 loop spans 12 amino acids. Per the germline V gene, CDR1 is SQVTM and CDR2 is ANQGSEA. The germline V and J ends were trimmed by 3 bases and 10 bases, with 15 bases remaining between them.